What follows are 4 T cell receptor beta chains derived from one specimen sequenced in a study of identical twins. TCRdb passed the 5' RACE reads through MiXCR, listing each CDR3 protein once. The profile shows about 490,000 distinct CDR3 sequences, about 16% of them singletons. These data were also reused for a study on yellow fever vaccine responses in identical twins.

Sequenced input: CD4+ T cells sorted from blood. The receptors come from a young woman in good health.

This clonotype showed up just a few times. The J gene is TRBJ2-3, the V gene TRBV4-1; 9 bases fit TRBD2. CDR1 and CDR2 from the germline V gene are MGHRA and YSYEKL. V lost 0 bases, J lost 3 bases, and 7 bases stayed unmatched. The CDR3 is 17 residues long. CDR3 bases: TGCGCCAGCAGCCAAGAGGCGGCGGGGGGGGGGACAGATACGCAGTATTTT. Residues: CASSQEAAGGGTDTQYF.

The chain joins TRBV2 to TRBJ2-1; tentatively, D is TRBD1 (5 bases). V lost 2 bases and J 4 bases, leaving 12 bases between the germline ends. The CDR3 is made up of 15 amino acids. The germline gives CDR1 SNHLY, CDR2 FYNNEI. In nucleotides, the CDR3 is TGTGCCAGCAGTGAAAAACAGGTTGGGTACAATGAGCAGTTCTTC. This encodes CASSEKQVGYNEQFF.

In its sample, this clonotype was seen a few times. This sequence joins TRBV28 and TRBJ2-3; 10 bases map to TRBD2. In germline, CDR1 is MDHEN, CDR2 SYDVKM. The length of the CDR3 is 17 residues. V gave up 4 bases and J gave up 2 bases; unmatched junction bases: 9. CDR3 DNA: TGTGCCAGCAGTTCAAATAAGCGGGGGGGCCCCACAGATACGCAGTATTTT. Translation: CASSSNKRGGPTDTQYF.

This clonotype has more than one count but fewer than ten. The V call is TRBV25-1, the J call TRBJ2-5, with D possibly matching TRBD2 (6 bases). Trimming removed 2 bases from V and 4 bases from J, with 14 bases in between. Germline-derived CDR1 and CDR2 are MGHDK and SYGVNS. This CDR3 has 15 amino acids. CDR3 sequence reads: CASSEGSGGGETQYF. The CDR3 nucleotides read TGTGCCAGCAGTGAAGGGTCTGGGGGAGGAGAGACCCAGTACTTC.